Following are 2 T cell receptor beta chains from one sample sequenced in a study of blood T cell repertoires in COVID-19. The data were produced by immunoSEQ multiplex PCR, yet TCRdb's version contains in-frame clones alone and is incomplete. The sample shows some 88,000 clones, 65% to 90% of them seen only once. Sequences were obtained from peripheral blood. The receptors shown here come from a man in his sixties with acute or convalescent COVID-19.

The V call is TRBV11-2, the J call TRBJ2-7; TRBD1 matches at 7 bases. Losses at the gene ends were 3 bases for V and 7 bases for J; bases not matched to a gene: 9. Looked up from germline, CDR1 is SGHAT and CDR2 is FQNNGV. The CDR3 sequence is 14 residues long. CDR3 DNA: TGTGCCAGCAGCTTGGGAAGGGGGCCCCTGGAGCAGTACTTC. It specifies CASSLGRGPLEQYF.

This clone was counted a single time. This rearrangement joins TRBV3-1 (or the pseudogene TRBV3-2) to TRBJ1-1; TRBD1 is a possible D gene (6 bases). V was shortened by 4 bases and J by 0 bases, with 9 bases between the two germline ends. CDR1 and CDR2 (germline): LGHDT, YNNKEL (reference sequence). The CDR3 has 14 amino acids. In nucleotides, the CDR3 is TGTGCCAGCAGCCTCGGACAGATGAACACTGAAGCTTTCTTT. Its translation: CASSLGQMNTEAFF.